The 20 T cell receptor beta chains below were found in one sample sequenced in a study of identical twins (dated by TCRdb to about 2016). Libraries were constructed by 5' RACE. Sequencing was carried out with an Illumina HiSeq 2000. TCRdb's own reprocessing of the public reads used fastp at Q25 and MiXCR and kept productive beta chains. Every distinct CDR3 protein forms one entry, paired with its most common genes and DNA. A total of some 1,700,000 distinct CDR3 sequences appear in this sample, under 35% of them only once. Under 0.35% of the sample is held by the ten biggest clonotypes. Specimen: cord blood. These receptors originate from a newborn girl in good health.

In its sample, this clonotype was seen many times. The chain recombines TRBV29-1 with TRBJ2-5; 7 bases are a match to TRBD1. The CDR3 has 11 residues. Germline CDR1 is SQVTM and CDR2 is ANQGSEA. The junction had 9 bases not matched to a gene; V was cut back by 6 bases and J by 11 bases. The CDR3 region is CSVKGAEEQYF. CDR3 bases: TGCAGCGTAAAGGGGGCTGAGGAGCAGTACTTC.

V is TRBV3-1 and J is TRBJ2-7; D possibly corresponds to TRBD1 (6 bases). Germline assignment: CDR1 LGHDT and CDR2 YNNKEL (reference sequence). V lost 3 bases to trimming and J lost 2 bases, with 11 bases between them. CDR3 length: 14 residues. The CDR3 spells CASSQLDSTYEQYF. The DNA of the CDR3 is TGTGCCAGCAGCCAGTTGGACAGTACCTACGAGCAGTACTTC.

V usage is TRBV6-5 and J usage is TRBJ2-1; TRBD2 might be the D (5 bases). The end of the DNA is better explained by TRBJ2-7, so the J call may be wrong. Per the germline V gene, CDR1 is MNHEY and CDR2 is SVGAGI. CDR3 size: 15 residues. In DNA, the CDR3 is TGTGCCAGCAGCCACCGAGAGGGAAACTACAATGAGCAGTACTTC. It encodes CASSHREGNYNEQYF.

To note about this clonotype: One junction end does not reproduce the germline sequence, and a read error may be involved. The chain links TRBV15 to TRBJ1-4; D is unresolved. The CDR3 is made up of 18 amino acids. Germline CDR1 and CDR2: LNHNV and YYDKDF (reference sequence). For the CDR3, the DNA is TGTGCCACCAGCAGAGTGGGCCGCAGCCCGGCAACTAACGAAAAACTGTTTTTT. As protein: CATSRVGRSPATNEKLFF.

This clonotype was picked up a small number of times. J is TRBJ2-1 and V is TRBV20-1; no reliable D call. The length of the CDR3 is 15 residues. Germline V CDR1 and CDR2: DFQATT, SNEGSKA (reference sequence). Trimming pared 3 bases from V and 10 bases from J, leaving 22 bases between. The CDR3 nucleotides read TGCAGTGCTAGTCTCTCGGCGGCGTGGCAGCAGGAGCAGTTCTTC. Residues: CSASLSAAWQQEQFF.

Remarks on this clonotype: One base away lies a much larger clone, so this may be a sequencing read error. V and J are TRBV6-1 and TRBJ2-7; 7 bases are a match to TRBD1. The J call may not be correct, given that the DNA end is closer to TRBJ2-5. The length of the CDR3 is 13 residues. In germline, CDR1 is MNHNS, CDR2 SASEGT. For the CDR3, the DNA is TGTGCCAGCAGTGGACAGGGAGAAGAGACCCAGTACTTC. It yields the protein CASSGQGEETQYF.

The rearrangement uses TRBV20-1 and TRBJ2-7; tentative D call: TRBD1 (5 bases). Looked up from germline, CDR1 is DFQATT and CDR2 is SNEGSKA (reference sequence). This CDR3 comprises 14 residues. The germline V and J ends were trimmed by 3 bases and 7 bases, with 19 bases remaining between them. The chain's CDR3 is CSARLRERYNEQYF. The CDR3 region has the DNA TGCAGTGCTAGGCTCAGGGAACGTTACAATGAGCAGTACTTC.

This clonotype has just a few counts. J is TRBJ2-7 and V is TRBV10-3, with 7 bases lining up with TRBD2. V was pared by 4 bases and J by 7 bases, with 7 bases of the junction left unmatched. The germline V gene has CDR1 ENHRY and CDR2 SYGVKD. The CDR3 runs to 13 residues. CDR3 DNA: TGTGCCATCAGTGGGACTAGAAACAATGAGCAGTACTTC. It specifies CAISGTRNNEQYF.

The chain couples TRBV15 to TRBJ1-2; D is undetermined. With 0 bases removed from V and 4 bases from J, the gap between germline ends came to 6 bases. From germline, CDR1 is LNHNV and CDR2 YYDKDF (reference sequence). This CDR3 contains 13 residues. CDR3 coding DNA: TGTGCCACCAGCAGAGAGACGACCTATGGCTACACCTTC. Residues: CATSRETTYGYTF.

The chain couples TRBV6-1 to TRBJ1-4, with D possibly TRBD1 on 5 matching bases. Trimming stripped 8 bases from V and 3 bases from J, with 13 bases between. CDR1 is MNHNS, CDR2 SASEGT, per germline. The CDR3 covers 14 residues. The CDR3 nucleotides read TGTGCCAGCCGATTCGACAGCTCTAATGAAAAACTGTTTTTT. Protein product: CASRFDSSNEKLFF.

The V call is TRBV20-1, the J call TRBJ2-1, with 12 bases identical to TRBD2. CDR1 and CDR2 from the germline V gene are DFQATT and SNEGSKA (reference sequence). The CDR3 consists of 14 residues. The CDR3 spells CRVTSGGLYNEQFF. In nucleotides, the CDR3 is TGCAGGGTAACTAGCGGGGGGCTATACAATGAGCAGTTCTTC.

This clonotype was found many times. This chain links TRBV20-1 with TRBJ2-7; D gene ambiguous. Germline-derived CDR1 and CDR2 are DFQATT and SNEGSKA (reference sequence). Between the trimmed V and J ends, which lost 2 bases and 0 bases, there was a span of 5 bases. This CDR3 spans 12 amino acids. CDR3 in amino acids: CSARQSSYEQYF. The CDR3 DNA sequence: TGCAGTGCTAGACAGAGCTCCTACGAGCAGTACTTC.

This clonotype was seen ten or more times. V is TRBV29-1 and J is TRBJ2-5; D unresolved. V was shortened by 8 bases and J by 2 bases, with 12 bases between the two germline ends. From germline, CDR1 is SQVTM and CDR2 ANQGSEA. The CDR3 totals 12 residues. This CDR3 is CSSLEFQETQYF. CDR3 sequence (DNA): TGCAGCTCCCTAGAATTTCAAGAGACCCAGTACTTC.

The V call is TRBV19, the J call TRBJ2-7; 8 nucleotides align to TRBD2. The CDR3 contains 15 residues. V shed 5 bases and J 3 bases; nucleotides not matched to a gene: 9. The germline V gene has CDR1 LNHDA and CDR2 SQIVND (reference sequence). DNA of the CDR3: TGTGCCAGTAGTCCGGGGGGGGTCCCGCGCTACGAGCAGTACTTC. This codes for CASSPGGVPRYEQYF. Complete variable domain (other parts from reference TRBV19 and TRBJ2-7): DGGITQSPKYLFRKEGQNVTLSCEQNLNHDAMYWYRQDPGQGLRLIYYSQIVNDFQKGDIAEGYSVSREKKESFPLTVTSAQKNPTAFYLCASSPGGVPRYEQYFGPGTRLTVT.

The gene calls are TRBV21-1 and TRBJ2-7. TRBV21-1 is a recognized pseudogene. This CDR3 has 13 amino acids. CDR3 protein: CASGSVVSYEQYF. Written as DNA, the CDR3 is TGTGCCAGCGGCTCGGTAGTCTCCTACGAGCAGTACTTC.

The gene calls are TRBV4-1 and TRBJ2-4, with 9 bases matching TRBD2. The J call may be faulty, since TRBJ2-7 better matches the DNA end. The CDR3 sequence is 14 residues long. CDR1 and CDR2 (germline): MGHRA, YSYEKL. Here the CDR3 reads CASSPWTSAYEQYF. CDR3 coding DNA: TGCGCCAGCAGCCCATGGACTAGCGCCTACGAGCAGTACTTC.

This sequence joins TRBV6-5 and TRBJ1-2; D might be TRBD1 (6 bases). In germline, CDR1 is MNHEY, CDR2 SVGAGI. This CDR3 has 14 residues. Trimming took 0 bases from V and 8 from J, leaving 13 bases between them. This CDR3 reads CASSYSRTAGGYTF. As DNA, the CDR3 is TGTGCCAGCAGTTACTCCCGGACAGCTGGGGGCTACACCTTC.

In its sample, this clonotype was seen many times. This chain joins TRBV7-6 and TRBJ1-4, with 7 bases fitting TRBD1. The CDR3 extends over 16 amino acids. The V segment lost 3 bases and the J segment 0 bases; nucleotides outside the gene matches: 4. Germline V gives CDR1 SGHVS, CDR2 FNYEAQ. CDR3 protein: CASSLRQGATNEKLFF. The CDR3 nucleotides read TGTGCCAGCAGCTTGCGGCAGGGGGCAACTAATGAAAAACTGTTTTTT.

This rearrangement joins TRBV7-2 to TRBJ2-7, with D perhaps assigned TRBD1 or TRBD2 (7 bases each). Germline values: CDR1 SGHTA, CDR2 FQGNSA. CDR3 size: 17 residues. The V and J ends lost 4 bases and 6 bases respectively, with 25 bases between them. Written as DNA, the CDR3 is TGTGCCAGCAGCTGGGACAGCGGGGCTTCTTTTTTCTCCGAGCAGTACTTC. Translation gives CASSWDSGASFFSEQYF.

The rearrangement links TRBV6-6 to TRBJ1-5; 8 bases are a match to TRBD1. With 6 bases clipped from V and 7 bases from J, the junction kept 17 bases outside the gene matches. The CDR3 is made up of 17 amino acids. Germline CDR1 MNHNY, CDR2 SVGAGI (reference sequence). Here the CDR3 reads CASRIRAPTGGVQPQHF. The CDR3 DNA follows: TGTGCCAGCAGGATAAGGGCCCCCACAGGGGGAGTCCAGCCCCAGCATTTT.